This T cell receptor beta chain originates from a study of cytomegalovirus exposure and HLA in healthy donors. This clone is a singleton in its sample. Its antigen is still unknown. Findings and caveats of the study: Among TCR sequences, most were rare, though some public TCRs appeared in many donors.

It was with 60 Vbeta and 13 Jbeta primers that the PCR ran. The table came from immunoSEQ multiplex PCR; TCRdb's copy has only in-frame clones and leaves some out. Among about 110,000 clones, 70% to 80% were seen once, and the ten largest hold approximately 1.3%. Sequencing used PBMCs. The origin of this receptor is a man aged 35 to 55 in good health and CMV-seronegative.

Here the CDR3 reads CSARDTSSYNSPLHF. The CDR3 DNA follows: TGCAGCGCCAGGGACACCAGCTCCTATAATTCACCCCTCCACTTT. This chain links TRBV29-1 with TRBJ1-6, with D perhaps matching TRBD1 (6 bases). The V gene's germline CDR1 is SQVTM and CDR2 ANQGSEA. The ends were cut back, 7 bases at V and 0 bases at J, with 13 bases in the middle. CDR3 length equals 15 residues.